These 25 T cell receptor beta chains came from one sample sequenced in a study of Tregs in tolerant kidney transplant recipients. Mixed chimerism was transient after nonmyeloablative marrow transplants from related graft donors. Measured with immunoSEQ multiplex PCR; TCRdb has only the in-frame clones, and not every one. The sample yields 14,000 or so clones, of which the top ten take up roughly 29%. The source material was CD8+ T cells from blood (PBMCs), sampled 6 months after the transplant. The receptors here all came from a human patient who received a combined kidney and bone marrow transplant. The T cells may partly be graft donor cells.

A note on this clone: The read comes to an end 3 residues before the CDR3 does, leaving the germline J gene to fill in the end. The chain carries TRBV29-1 and TRBJ2-3; D could derive from TRBD1 or TRBD2 (6 bases each). The V end was cut by 2 bases, the J end by 5 bases, with 20 bases between. The length of the CDR3 is 16 residues. Germline loops: CDR1 SQVTM, CDR2 ANQGSEA. The CDR3 DNA, read in part, is TGCAGCGTTGAATTCCAGGGGAGGTTGGTTGGAGATACG. Translating gives CSVEFQGRLVGDT. The whole CDR3 protein is CSVEFQGRLVGDTQYF.

A note on this clone: Read sequence stops 3 residues before the CDR3 end, and the germline J gene provides the missing end. The V gene is TRBV5-1, the J gene TRBJ2-5; tentatively, D is TRBD1 (5 bases). This CDR3 region has 14 residues. Germline V gene lookup returns CDR1 SGHRS and CDR2 YFSETQ. The V end lost 6 bases, the J end lost 3 bases, and 15 bases lay between the germline ends. This CDR3 reads CASNLQGPKETQYF. The sequenced part of the CDR3 DNA is TGCGCCAGCAACCTGCAGGGTCCCAAAGAGACC.

Notes on this clone: The sequenced fragment ends 3 residues before the CDR3 boundary, so the rest is inferred from the germline J gene. The chain combines TRBV5-1 with TRBJ2-7; D might be TRBD1 (5 bases). The CDR3 is 15 residues long. V dropped 4 bases and J dropped 5 bases, with 19 bases sitting between them. The germline V gene encodes CDR1 SGHRS and CDR2 YFSETQ. The part of the CDR3 DNA that was read is TGCGCCAGCAGCCAACGACAGAACCCTGGGCACGAG. Protein sequence: CASSQRQNPGHE. The full CDR3 is CASSQRQNPGHEQYF.

As for this clone: The CDR3 end is not reached by the read, which stops 3 residues before it; the germline J gene fills it in. This chain uses TRBV7-9 with TRBJ1-4; maybe TRBD1 (6 bases). Per the germline V gene, CDR1 is SEHNR and CDR2 is FQNEAQ (reference sequence). The CDR3 has 13 residues. V shed 5 bases and J shed 7 bases, with 11 bases lying between them. This CDR3 reads CASSPTGFEKLFF. The CDR3 bases that were read are TGTGCCAGCAGCCCGACAGGTTTTGAAAAA.

Turning to this clone: The CDR3 end lies 3 residues beyond the end of the read and is filled in from the germline J gene. V and J are TRBV18 and TRBJ1-2; 10 bases are a match to TRBD1. Germline-derived CDR1 and CDR2 are KGHSH and LQKENI. The CDR3 loop spans 17 amino acids. The sequenced CDR3 bases are TGTGCCAGCTCACCAGGGCGGGACAGGGGAGGTTCCTACGAC. Translation: CASSPGRDRGGSYD. The CDR3 in its entirety is CASSPGRDRGGSYDYTF.

Of note for this clone: The read stops 3 residues short of the end of the CDR3; the missing end is completed from the germline J gene. The rearrangement uses TRBV5-1 and TRBJ2-7, with a possible D match to TRBD2 (5 bases). Looked up from germline, CDR1 is SGHRS and CDR2 is YFSETQ. V was clipped by 2 bases and J by 2 bases, with 11 bases between them. The CDR3 is 14 amino acids. The sequenced part of the CDR3 DNA is TGCGCCAGCAGCTTTAGCGCCCTTACCTACGAG. The encoded protein is CASSFSALTYE. The full CDR3 is CASSFSALTYEQYF.

Turning to this clone: The read halts 3 residues ahead of the CDR3 end, with the missing end drawn from the germline J gene. This chain uses TRBV12-3 or TRBV12-4 with TRBJ1-1; a weak D match, TRBD1 (6 bases). The germline V and J ends were trimmed by 6 bases and 6 bases, with 20 bases remaining between them. The CDR3 extends over 15 amino acids. CDR3 sequence: CASSRQEDRFPEAFF. CDR3 DNA (partial): TGTGCCAGCAGCAGACAGGAGGATAGGTTTCCTGAA.

As for this clone: Read data end 3 residues before the CDR3 end; the end is taken from the germline J gene. This chain connects TRBV29-1 to TRBJ2-7; 11 bases map to TRBD2. The CDR3 loop spans 14 amino acids. CDR1 and CDR2 (germline): SQVTM, ANQGSEA. The V and J ends lost 7 bases and 1 base, in that order; junction bases with no gene match: 6. CDR3 DNA, as far as it was read: TGCAGCGCCCAAGGACTAGCGGGTTCCTACGAG. As protein: CSAQGLAGSYE. From start to end, the CDR3 is CSAQGLAGSYEQYF.

Notes on this clone: The read ends 3 residues before the CDR3 terminus; that terminus is restored from the germline J gene. The chain has TRBV20-1 and TRBJ1-2, with D possibly matching TRBD1 (5 bases). This CDR3 is built from 12 residues. Trimming removed 6 bases from V and 4 bases from J, with 12 bases in between. The germline CDR1 and CDR2 sequences are DFQATT and SNEGSKA (reference sequence). Partial CDR3 DNA: TGCAGTGCCAGGGAGGGTTTCTATGGC. This translates into CSAREGFYG. The complete CDR3 sequence is CSAREGFYGYTF.

Notes on this clone: The read ends 3 residues shy of where the CDR3 ends; the end is completed using the germline J gene. This chain joins TRBV18 and TRBJ2-3; D is undetermined. Germline-derived CDR1 and CDR2 are KGHSH and LQKENI. The CDR3 covers 15 residues. V lost 0 bases to trimming and J lost 2 bases, with 9 bases between them. CDR3 protein: CASSPPSELTDTQYF. CDR3 DNA, as far as it was read: TGTGCCAGCTCACCACCAAGTGAGCTCACAGATACG.

Remarks on this clone: The read falls 3 residues short of the CDR3 end, and the missing part is taken from the germline J gene. The chain couples TRBV6-2 or TRBV6-3 to TRBJ2-7; 8 bases line up with TRBD2. Per germline, CDR1 MNHEY and CDR2 SVGEGT. With V trimmed by 5 bases and J by 3 bases, 9 bases remained unmatched. The CDR3 spans 15 residues. The DNA read from the CDR3 is TGTGCCAGCAGTGTCGGACTAGCAGCTTACTACGAG. The encoded protein is CASSVGLAAYYE. In full, the CDR3 is CASSVGLAAYYEQYF.

A remark on this clone: The read ends 3 residues early relative to the CDR3; the germline J gene fills the gap. The chain is built from TRBV7-9 and TRBJ1-1; D unclear. Germline CDR1 reads SEHNR; CDR2 reads FQNEAQ (reference sequence). V lost 1 base, J lost 2 bases, and 5 bases lay in between. The CDR3 extends over 13 amino acids. The CDR3 is CASSLGTNTEAFF. The sequenced part of the CDR3 DNA is TGTGCCAGCAGCTTAGGTACTAACACTGAA.

Of note for this clone: The read ends 3 residues early relative to the CDR3; the germline J gene fills the gap. The chain is built from TRBV10-2 and TRBJ2-2; the match to TRBD1 covers 8 bases. V shed 8 bases and J 3 bases; nucleotides not matched to a gene: 11. This CDR3 comprises 16 residues. CDR1 is WSHSY and CDR2 is SAAADI in the germline V gene. The chain's CDR3 is CASGTGGGLYTGELFF. CDR3 bases read: TGCGCCAGCGGGACAGGTGGGGGGCTCTACACCGGGGAG.

Turning to this clone: From the germline J gene comes the end of the CDR3, since the read stops 3 residues before it. This sequence joins TRBV11-2 and TRBJ1-1; possible D gene TRBD1, 6 bases. The CDR3 is 11 residues long. Per the germline V gene, CDR1 is SGHAT and CDR2 is FQNNGV. The sequenced CDR3 bases are TGTGCCAGCAGCTCCACAGGGGAA. Its protein product is CASSSTGE. The full-length CDR3 reads as CASSSTGEAFF.

As concerns this clone: With the read ending 3 residues before the CDR3 end, the germline J gene is used to fill in that end. The chain carries TRBV5-6 and TRBJ2-7, with TRBD1 as a possible D gene (5 bases). The germline gives CDR1 SGHDT, CDR2 YYEEEE. The CDR3 consists of 13 residues. V lost 3 bases and J 2 bases, leaving 9 bases between the germline ends. CDR3 bases read: TGTGCCAGCAGCTGGGGCGGAACCTACGAG. Amino acid sequence: CASSWGGTYE. Given in full, the CDR3 is CASSWGGTYEQYF.

As for this clone: Sequencing ends 3 residues short of the CDR3 end; the germline J gene provides the rest. The rearrangement uses TRBV13 and TRBJ2-1, with D perhaps matching TRBD2 (6 bases). The CDR3 is 15 amino acids. The germline CDR1 and CDR2 sequences are PRHDT and FYEKMQ (reference sequence). V lost 5 bases and J 0 bases, leaving 11 bases between the germline ends. The CDR3 is CASSHPGGSYNEQFF. The CDR3 DNA, read in part, is TGTGCCAGCAGCCACCCCGGGGGCTCCTACAATGAG.

The CDR3 loop is CASSVDSGRARAGELFF. The CDR3 DNA, read in part, is TGTGCCAGCAGTGTGGATAGCGGGAGGGCGAGGGCCGGGGAG. The gene calls are TRBV2 and TRBJ2-2, with TRBD2 matching over 11 bases. The read terminates 3 residues ahead of where the CDR3 ends, so the germline J gene completes it. Per the germline V gene, CDR1 is SNHLY and CDR2 is FYNNEI. CDR3 length: 17 residues. J gave up 6 bases and V 4 bases, and 10 bases lay outside the gene matches.

The CDR3 spells CASSGGPGQGANTGELFF. The CDR3 DNA, read in part, is TGTGCCAGCAGCGGCGGACCGGGACAGGGGGCGAACACCGGGGAG. This sequence joins TRBV16 and TRBJ2-2, with 11 bases aligning to TRBD1. The CDR3 end falls 3 residues outside the read, so it is completed with the germline J gene. The V gene end was trimmed by 5 bases and the J gene end by 0 bases; junction bases not matched to a gene: 8. There are 18 residues in the CDR3. The V gene's germline CDR1 is KGHSY and CDR2 FQNENV. The full variable domain, in which reference TRBV16 and TRBJ2-2 provide the parts outside the CDR3, is GEEVAQTPKHLVRGEGQKAKLYCAPIKGHSYVFWYQQVLKNEFKFLISFQNENVFDETGMPKERFSAKCLPNSPCSLEIQATKLEDSAVYFCASSGGPGQGANTGELFFGEGSRLTVL.

Turning to this clone: The read ends 3 residues early relative to the CDR3; the germline J gene fills the gap. The rearrangement joins TRBV4-1 to TRBJ2-2, with D possibly matching TRBD1 (5 bases). The germline gives CDR1 MGHRA, CDR2 YSYEKL. The CDR3 is made up of 15 amino acids. The DNA read from the CDR3 is TGCGCCAGCAGCAACCGGGTAGGGTCGATGGGGCAG. It encodes CASSNRVGSMGQ. The CDR3 in its entirety is CASSNRVGSMGQLFF.

With regard to this clone: The read stops 3 residues short of the end of the CDR3; the missing end is completed from the germline J gene. The rearrangement joins TRBV6-2 or TRBV6-3 to TRBJ2-2; D unclear. Trimming left V 7 bases short and J 1 base short, with 10 bases between. Germline V gene sequence: CDR1 MNHEY, CDR2 SVGEGT. The CDR3 sequence is 14 residues long. The sequenced CDR3 bases are TGTGCCAGCACCTACCTTCTGAACACCGGGGAG. Encoded protein: CASTYLLNTGE. The whole CDR3 is CASTYLLNTGELFF.

In the case of this clone: The read falls 3 residues short of the CDR3 end, and the missing part is taken from the germline J gene. The chain links TRBV20-1 to TRBJ2-7, with TRBD2 matching over 9 bases. The V and J ends lost 0 bases and 2 bases, in that order; junction bases with no gene match: 2. CDR1 DFQATT and CDR2 SNEGSKA come from the germline V gene (reference sequence). CDR3 length equals 14 residues. The sequenced CDR3 bases are TGCAGTGCTAGAGATCGGACTAGCGCCTACGAG. Translation gives CSARDRTSAYE. The whole CDR3 region reads CSARDRTSAYEQYF.

A remark on this clone: The read ends 3 residues before the CDR3 terminus; that terminus is restored from the germline J gene. This rearrangement joins TRBV19 to TRBJ1-6, with D perhaps TRBD1 (6 bases). The germline V gene encodes CDR1 LNHDA and CDR2 SQIVND (reference sequence). Trimming left V 5 bases short and J 10 bases short, with 12 bases between. The length of the CDR3 is 13 residues. CDR3 in amino acids: CASSAGAWSPLHF. CDR3 DNA, as far as it was read: TGTGCCAGTAGTGCGGGGGCTTGGTCACCC. Supplemented by reference TRBV19 and TRBJ1-6, the full variable domain reads DGGITQSPKYLFRKEGQNVTLSCEQNLNHDAMYWYRQDPGQGLRLIYYSQIVNDFQKGDIAEGYSVSREKKESFPLTVTSAQKNPTAFYLCASSAGAWSPLHFGNGTRLTVT.

Remarks on this clone: The read ends 3 residues early relative to the CDR3; the germline J gene fills the gap. The chain is built from TRBV5-1 and TRBJ1-2; no clear D. The germline V gene has CDR1 SGHRS and CDR2 YFSETQ. The CDR3 is made up of 13 amino acids. The sequenced CDR3 bases are TGCGCCAGCAGACCGATTGGCGGGCAGGGC. Residues: CASRPIGGQG. The CDR3 as a whole reads CASRPIGGQGYTF.

Worth noting for this clone: The CDR3 end is not reached by the read, which stops 3 residues before it; the germline J gene fills it in. The rearrangement links TRBV7-8 to TRBJ1-6; 7 nucleotides agree with TRBD1. The CDR3 covers 14 residues. J was trimmed by 10 bases and V by 5 bases; bases with no gene match: 8. Germline CDR1 reads SGHVS; CDR2 reads FQNEAQ. Partial CDR3 DNA: TGTGCCAGCAGCCCAGGACAGGAGGACTCACCC. This codes for CASSPGQEDSP. From start to end, the CDR3 is CASSPGQEDSPLHF.

To note about this clone: The read ends 3 residues early relative to the CDR3; the germline J gene fills the gap. The chain couples TRBV7-6 to TRBJ2-7, with 10 bases fitting TRBD1. V gave up 5 bases and J gave up 4 bases; unmatched junction bases: 14. Germline-derived CDR1 and CDR2 are SGHVS and FNYEAQ. The CDR3 spans 17 residues. The CDR3 bases that were read are TGTGCCAGCAGCCACCAAGTGGGGGACAGGGGCTTATACGAG. Its translation is CASSHQVGDRGLYE. In full, the CDR3 is CASSHQVGDRGLYEQYF.